This T cell receptor beta chain was obtained from a study of T cell repertoires in cytomegalovirus infection. In TCRdb, the reads were re-called with MiXCR into one record per CDR3 protein. In the table there are around 740,000 distinct CDR3 sequences, roughly 35% of which are singletons. Germline CDR1 and CDR2: SGHTA and FQGNSA. With 3 bases removed from V and 0 bases from J, the gap between germline ends came to 10 bases. This CDR3 region has 15 residues. Sequences were obtained from PBMCs. The sequence derives from a human donor in good health (CMV status not recorded). Some clones in this sample may be carry-over from other donors' samples. The J gene is TRBJ2-3, the V gene TRBV7-2, with TRBD1 as a possible D gene (6 bases). The CDR3 DNA is TGTGCCAGCAGCTTGGGGGACAAGAGCACAGATACGCAGTATTTT. It specifies CASSLGDKSTDTQYF.